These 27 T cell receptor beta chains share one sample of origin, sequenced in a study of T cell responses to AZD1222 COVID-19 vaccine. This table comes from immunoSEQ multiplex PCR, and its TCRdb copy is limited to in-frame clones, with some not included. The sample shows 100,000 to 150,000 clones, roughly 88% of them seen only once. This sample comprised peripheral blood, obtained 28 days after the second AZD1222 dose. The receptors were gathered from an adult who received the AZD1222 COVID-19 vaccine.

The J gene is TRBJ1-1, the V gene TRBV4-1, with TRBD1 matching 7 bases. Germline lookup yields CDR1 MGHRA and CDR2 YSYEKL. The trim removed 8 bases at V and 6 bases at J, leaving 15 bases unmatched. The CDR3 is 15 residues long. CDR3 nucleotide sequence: TGCGCCAGCTCAGCCAATAGGGGGCCGGTCGCTGAAGCTTTCTTT. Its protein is CASSANRGPVAEAFF.

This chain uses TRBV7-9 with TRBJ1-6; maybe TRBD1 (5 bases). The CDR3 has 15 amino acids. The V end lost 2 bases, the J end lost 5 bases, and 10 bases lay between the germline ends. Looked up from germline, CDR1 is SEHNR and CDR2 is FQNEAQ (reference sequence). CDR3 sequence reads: CASSLRIGDNSPLHF. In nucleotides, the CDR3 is TGTGCCAGCAGCTTAAGAATAGGGGATAATTCACCCCTCCACTTT. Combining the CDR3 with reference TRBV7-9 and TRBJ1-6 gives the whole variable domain DTGVSQNPRHKITKRGQNVTFRCDPISEHNRLYWYRQTLGQGPEFLTYFQNEAQLEKSRLLSDRFSAERPKGSFSTLEIQRTEQGDSAMYLCASSLRIGDNSPLHFGNGTRLTVT.

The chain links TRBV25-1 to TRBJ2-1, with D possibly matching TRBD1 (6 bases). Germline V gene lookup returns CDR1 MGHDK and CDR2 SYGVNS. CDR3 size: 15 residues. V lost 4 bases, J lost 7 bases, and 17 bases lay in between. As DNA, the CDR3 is TGTGCCAGCAGTGCTCGGCAGGGGCGCATGAATGAGCAGTTCTTC. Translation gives CASSARQGRMNEQFF.

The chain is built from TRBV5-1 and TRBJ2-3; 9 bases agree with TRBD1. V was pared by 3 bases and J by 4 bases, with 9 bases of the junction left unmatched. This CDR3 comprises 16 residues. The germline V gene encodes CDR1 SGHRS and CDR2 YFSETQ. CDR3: CASSSATGTGSDTQYF. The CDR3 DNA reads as TGCGCCAGCAGCTCTGCTACCGGGACAGGGTCAGATACGCAGTATTTT.

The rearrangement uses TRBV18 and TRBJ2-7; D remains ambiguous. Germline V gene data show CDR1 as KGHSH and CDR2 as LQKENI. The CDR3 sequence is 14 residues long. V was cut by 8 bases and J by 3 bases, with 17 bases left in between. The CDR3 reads CASAFTLSDYEQYF. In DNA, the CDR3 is TGTGCCAGCGCTTTTACATTATCAGACTACGAGCAGTACTTC. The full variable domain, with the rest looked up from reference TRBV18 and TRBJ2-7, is NAGVMQNPRHLVRRRGQEARLRCSPMKGHSHVYWYRQLPEEGLKFMVYLQKENIIDESGMPKERFSAEFPKEGPSILRIQQVVRGDSAAYFCASAFTLSDYEQYFGPGTRLTVT.

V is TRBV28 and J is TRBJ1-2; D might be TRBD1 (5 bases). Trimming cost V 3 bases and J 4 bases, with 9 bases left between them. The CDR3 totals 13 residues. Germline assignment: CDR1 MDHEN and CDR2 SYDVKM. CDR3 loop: CASSFGGIYGYTF. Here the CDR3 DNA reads TGTGCCAGCAGTTTCGGGGGGATCTATGGCTACACCTTC.

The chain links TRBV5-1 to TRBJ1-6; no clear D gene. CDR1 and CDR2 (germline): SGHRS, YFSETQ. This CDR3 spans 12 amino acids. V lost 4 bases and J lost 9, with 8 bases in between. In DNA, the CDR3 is TGCGCCAGCAGCCCCGGAATTTCACCCCTCCACTTT. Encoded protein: CASSPGISPLHF.

The CDR3 DNA follows: TGTGCCAGCTCACCCGGGGGACAGCCGAACACCATATATTTT. Translation gives CASSPGGQPNTIYF. V and J are TRBV18 and TRBJ1-3; 7 nucleotides agree with TRBD1. The germline gives CDR1 KGHSH, CDR2 LQKENI. V dropped 3 bases and J dropped 7; count of bases not matched to a gene: 6. CDR3 length: 14 residues. Full variable domain (outside the CDR3, taken from reference TRBV18 and TRBJ1-3): NAGVMQNPRHLVRRRGQEARLRCSPMKGHSHVYWYRQLPEEGLKFMVYLQKENIIDESGMPKERFSAEFPKEGPSILRIQQVVRGDSAAYFCASSPGGQPNTIYFGEGSWLTVV.

In DNA, the CDR3 is TGTGCCAGCATCTCCAGCGGACGGGGGGGTTCACCCCTCCACTTT. It yields the protein CASISSGRGGSPLHF. The J gene is TRBJ1-6, the V gene TRBV7-9; D is perhaps TRBD1 (5 bases). CDR1 SEHNR and CDR2 FQNEAQ come from the germline V gene (reference sequence). The CDR3 covers 15 residues. V lost 7 bases and J lost 9, with 19 bases in between.

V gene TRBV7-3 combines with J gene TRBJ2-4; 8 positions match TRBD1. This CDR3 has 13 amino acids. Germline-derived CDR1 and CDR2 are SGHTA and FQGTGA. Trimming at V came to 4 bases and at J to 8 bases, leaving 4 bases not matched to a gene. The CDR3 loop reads CASSSVTGDIQYF. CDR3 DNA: TGTGCCAGCAGCTCCGTGACAGGGGACATTCAGTACTTC.

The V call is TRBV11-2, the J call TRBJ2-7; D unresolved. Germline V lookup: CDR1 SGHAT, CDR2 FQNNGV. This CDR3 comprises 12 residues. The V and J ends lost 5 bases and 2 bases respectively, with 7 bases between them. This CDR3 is CASSPSAYEQYF. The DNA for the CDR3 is TGTGCCAGCAGCCCGAGCGCCTACGAGCAGTACTTC.

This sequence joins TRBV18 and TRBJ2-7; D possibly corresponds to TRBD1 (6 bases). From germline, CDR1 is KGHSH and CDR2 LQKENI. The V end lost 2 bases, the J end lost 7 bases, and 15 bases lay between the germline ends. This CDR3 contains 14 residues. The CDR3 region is CASSPSGRGREQYF. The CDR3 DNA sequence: TGTGCCAGCTCACCATCCGGCAGGGGAAGGGAGCAGTACTTC.

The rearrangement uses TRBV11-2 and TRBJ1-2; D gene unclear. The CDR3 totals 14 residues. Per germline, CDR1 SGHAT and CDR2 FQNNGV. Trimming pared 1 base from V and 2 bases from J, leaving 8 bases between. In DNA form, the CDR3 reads TGTGCCAGCAGCTTAGGTCCGGGGAACTATGGCTACACCTTC. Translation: CASSLGPGNYGYTF.

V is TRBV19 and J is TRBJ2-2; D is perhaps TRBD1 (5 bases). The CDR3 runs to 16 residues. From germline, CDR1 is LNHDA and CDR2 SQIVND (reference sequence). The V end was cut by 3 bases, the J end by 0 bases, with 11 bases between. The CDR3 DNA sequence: TGTGCCAGTAGTATCCTGACAGCTCCGAACACCGGGGAGCTGTTTTTT. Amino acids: CASSILTAPNTGELFF.

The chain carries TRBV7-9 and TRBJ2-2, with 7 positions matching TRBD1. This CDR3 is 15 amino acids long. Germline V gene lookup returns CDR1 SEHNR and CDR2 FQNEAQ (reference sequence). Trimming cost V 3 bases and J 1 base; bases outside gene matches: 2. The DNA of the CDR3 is TGTGCCAGCAGCTTTAGACAGGGGAACACCGGGGAGCTGTTTTTT. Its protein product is CASSFRQGNTGELFF.

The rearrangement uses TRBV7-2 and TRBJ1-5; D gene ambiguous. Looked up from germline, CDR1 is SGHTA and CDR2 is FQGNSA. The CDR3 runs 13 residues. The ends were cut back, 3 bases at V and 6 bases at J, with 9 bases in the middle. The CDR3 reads CASSFNWVQPQHF. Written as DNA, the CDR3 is TGTGCCAGCAGCTTCAACTGGGTTCAGCCCCAGCATTTT.

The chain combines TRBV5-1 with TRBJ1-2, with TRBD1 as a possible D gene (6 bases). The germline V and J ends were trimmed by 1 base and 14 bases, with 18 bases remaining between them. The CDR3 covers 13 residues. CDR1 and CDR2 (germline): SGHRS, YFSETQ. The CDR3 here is CASSLSGEGIYTF. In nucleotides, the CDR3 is TGCGCCAGCAGCTTGTCAGGGGAGGGGATTTATACCTTC.

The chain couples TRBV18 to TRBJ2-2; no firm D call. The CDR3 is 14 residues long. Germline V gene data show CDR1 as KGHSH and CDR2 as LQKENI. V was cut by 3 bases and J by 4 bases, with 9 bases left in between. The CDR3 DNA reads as TGTGCCAGCTCACCCACTCGAACCACCGGGGAGCTGTTTTTT. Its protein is CASSPTRTTGELFF.

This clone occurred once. CDR3 in DNA: TGTGCCACCAGCGCCCCTCTGAAGGGGTACGGAAACACCATATATTTT. It translates to CATSAPLKGYGNTIYF. The gene calls are TRBV15 and TRBJ1-3; D is perhaps TRBD1 (5 bases). Germline values: CDR1 LNHNV, CDR2 YYDKDF (reference sequence). The CDR3 spans 16 residues. V lost 5 bases and J 4 bases, leaving 18 bases between the germline ends.

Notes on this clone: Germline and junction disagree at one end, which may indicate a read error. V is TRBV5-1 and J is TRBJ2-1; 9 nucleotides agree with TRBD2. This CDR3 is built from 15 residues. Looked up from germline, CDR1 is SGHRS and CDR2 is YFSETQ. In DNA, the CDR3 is TGCGCCAGCAGCTTGGTAGCGGGAGTAGTGGGGGAGCAGCTCTTC. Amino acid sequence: CASSLVAGVVGEQLF.

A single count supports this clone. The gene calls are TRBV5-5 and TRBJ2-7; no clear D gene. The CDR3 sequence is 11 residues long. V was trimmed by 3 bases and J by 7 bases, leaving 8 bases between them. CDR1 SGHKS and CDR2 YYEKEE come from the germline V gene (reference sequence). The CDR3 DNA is TGTGCCAGCAGCTCCTACGGGGAGCAGTACTTC. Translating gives CASSSYGEQYF.

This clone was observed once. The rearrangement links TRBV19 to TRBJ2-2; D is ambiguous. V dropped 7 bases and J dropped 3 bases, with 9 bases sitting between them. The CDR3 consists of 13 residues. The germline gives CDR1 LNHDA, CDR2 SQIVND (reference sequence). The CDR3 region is CASTTQDTGELFF. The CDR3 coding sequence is TGTGCCAGTACCACCCAGGACACCGGGGAGCTGTTTTTT.

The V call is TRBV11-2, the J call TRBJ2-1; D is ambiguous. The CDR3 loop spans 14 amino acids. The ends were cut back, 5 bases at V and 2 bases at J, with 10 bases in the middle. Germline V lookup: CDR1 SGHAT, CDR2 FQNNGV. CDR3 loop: CASSAELTYNEQFF. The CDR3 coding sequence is TGTGCCAGCAGCGCGGAGCTGACCTACAATGAGCAGTTCTTC.

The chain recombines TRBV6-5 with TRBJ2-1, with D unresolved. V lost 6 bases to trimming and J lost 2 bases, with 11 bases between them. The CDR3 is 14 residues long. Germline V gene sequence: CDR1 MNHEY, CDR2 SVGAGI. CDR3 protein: CASSQYATYNEQFF. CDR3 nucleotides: TGTGCCAGCAGCCAGTATGCAACCTACAATGAGCAGTTCTTC.

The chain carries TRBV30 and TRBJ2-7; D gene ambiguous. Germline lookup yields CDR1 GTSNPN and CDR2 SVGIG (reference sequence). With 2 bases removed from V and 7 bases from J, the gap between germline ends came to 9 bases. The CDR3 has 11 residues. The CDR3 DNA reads TGTGCCTGGAGTCTAAGTTGGGAGCAGTACTTC. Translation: CAWSLSWEQYF.

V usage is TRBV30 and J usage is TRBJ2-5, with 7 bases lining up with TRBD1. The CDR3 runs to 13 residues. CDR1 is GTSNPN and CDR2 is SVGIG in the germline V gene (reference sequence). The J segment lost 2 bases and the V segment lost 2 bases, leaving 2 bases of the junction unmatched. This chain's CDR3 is CAWSRGRQETQYF. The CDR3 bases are TGTGCCTGGAGTAGGGGGCGGCAAGAGACCCAGTACTTC.

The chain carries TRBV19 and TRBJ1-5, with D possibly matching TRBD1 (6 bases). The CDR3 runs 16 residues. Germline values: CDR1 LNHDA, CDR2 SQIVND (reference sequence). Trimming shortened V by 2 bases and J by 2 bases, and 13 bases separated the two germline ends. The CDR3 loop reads CASSIRGRGGNQPQHF. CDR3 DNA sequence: TGTGCCAGTAGTATAAGAGGCAGGGGAGGCAATCAGCCCCAGCATTTT.